This TCR beta chain was sequenced for a study of blood T cell repertoires in COVID-19. CDR1 and CDR2 from the germline V gene are MGHRA and YSYEKL. The CDR3 extends over 15 amino acids. The V end was cut by 3 bases, the J end by 8 bases, with 16 bases between. Generated by immunoSEQ multiplex PCR, the TCRdb table keeps only in-frame clones and is missing some. The top ten clones hold approximately 18% of a sample with over 200,000 clones, less than 85% of them seen once. This chain joins TRBV4-1 and TRBJ1-4; D is unclear. The receptor's source is a man aged 35 to 55 who had recovered from COVID-19. What was sequenced was PBMCs or T cells enriched from blood (not recorded which). CDR3 residues: CASSQGGSEGEKLFF. CDR3 in DNA: TGCGCCAGCAGCCAGGGAGGCTCCGAAGGGGAAAAACTGTTTTTT.